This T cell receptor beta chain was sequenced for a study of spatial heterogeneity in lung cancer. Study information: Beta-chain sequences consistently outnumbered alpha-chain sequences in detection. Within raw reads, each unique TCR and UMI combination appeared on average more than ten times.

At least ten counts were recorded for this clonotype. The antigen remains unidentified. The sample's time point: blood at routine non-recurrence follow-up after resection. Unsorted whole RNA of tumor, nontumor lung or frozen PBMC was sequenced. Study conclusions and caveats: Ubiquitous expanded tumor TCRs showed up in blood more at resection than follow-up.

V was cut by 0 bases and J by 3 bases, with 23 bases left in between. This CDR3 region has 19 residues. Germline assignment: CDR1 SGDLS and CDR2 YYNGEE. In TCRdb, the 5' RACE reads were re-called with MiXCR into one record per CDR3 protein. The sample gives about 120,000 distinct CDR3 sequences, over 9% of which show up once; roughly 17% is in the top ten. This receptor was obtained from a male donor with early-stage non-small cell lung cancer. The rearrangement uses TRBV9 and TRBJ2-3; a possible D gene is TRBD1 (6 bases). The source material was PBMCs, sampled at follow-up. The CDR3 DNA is TGTGCCAGCAGCGTAGGGGGGCCGAGGCGGGTAGCAACGACAGATACGCAGTATTTT. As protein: CASSVGGPRRVATTDTQYF.